This T cell receptor (beta chain) derives from a study of early T cells in non-severe SARS-CoV-2 infection. Whole-study context: RNA in bulk from unsorted whole blood was sequenced, and chains were unpaired.

This clonotype showed up many times. V was trimmed by 4 bases and J by 0 bases, leaving 15 bases between them. The germline CDR1 and CDR2 sequences are KGHSH and LQKENI. The CDR3 sequence is 16 residues long. TCRdb called the 5' RACE reads again in MiXCR, with one record for every CDR3 protein. Among roughly 35,000 distinct CDR3 sequences, around 4% were seen once, and the ten largest hold 10%. The chain uses TRBV18 and TRBJ1-1; possibly TRBD1 for D (6 bases). The sequence derives from an adult who was a healthcare worker with PCR-confirmed SARS-CoV-2 infection or an uninfected control (not recorded which). The sequenced sample was whole blood. The CDR3 nucleotides are TGTGCCAGCTCACGCCTACAGGGTCCAATGAACACTGAAGCTTTCTTT. Amino acid sequence: CASSRLQGPMNTEAFF. Looking up the rest from reference TRBV18 and TRBJ1-1 gives the full variable domain: NAGVMQNPRHLVRRRGQEARLRCSPMKGHSHVYWYRQLPEEGLKFMVYLQKENIIDESGMPKERFSAEFPKEGPSILRIQQVVRGDSAAYFCASSRLQGPMNTEAFFGQGTRLTVV.